A single sample is the source of the 28 T cell receptor beta chains below, sequenced in a study of cytomegalovirus exposure and HLA in healthy donors. Here immunoSEQ multiplex PCR was the method, and the copy in TCRdb shows in-frame clones only, minus some. The data contain fewer than 200,000 clones, 86% of them singletons. The specimen was PBMCs. The receptors were gathered from a man younger than 35 in good health and CMV-seropositive.

The DNA for the CDR3 is TGCGCCAGCAGCTTGGAAGGGGACTCCCTAAATTACAATGAGCAGTTCTTC. Protein product: CASSLEGDSLNYNEQFF. This chain joins TRBV5-1 and TRBJ2-1; tentative D call: TRBD2 (6 bases). Germline-derived CDR1 and CDR2 are SGHRS and YFSETQ. Between the trimmed V and J ends, which lost 0 bases and 4 bases, there was a span of 17 bases. CDR3 length: 17 amino acids.

The rearrangement uses TRBV15 and TRBJ2-3; TRBD1 is a possible D gene (6 bases). The V end was cut by 0 bases, the J end by 2 bases, with 12 bases between. This CDR3 has 16 amino acids. The germline V gene has CDR1 LNHNV and CDR2 YYDKDF (reference sequence). The CDR3 spells CATSRDRSGATDTQYF. CDR3 in DNA: TGTGCCACCAGCAGAGATCGGTCAGGGGCCACAGATACGCAGTATTTT.

The chain uses TRBV7-8 and TRBJ2-7, with TRBD1 matching over 9 bases. The V gene's germline CDR1 is SGHVS and CDR2 FQNEAQ. J gave up 2 bases and V 4 bases, and 12 bases lay outside the gene matches. This CDR3 has 17 residues. The CDR3 region has the DNA TGTGCCAGCAGCTCCCCGACAGGGGGTATTATGACCTACGAGCAGTACTTC. Residues: CASSSPTGGIMTYEQYF.

The rearrangement uses TRBV6-5 and TRBJ2-7; D possibly corresponds to TRBD2 (6 bases). CDR3 length equals 16 residues. The V gene's germline CDR1 is MNHEY and CDR2 SVGAGI. V lost 2 bases and J lost 3, with 17 bases in between. The CDR3 loop is CASSYPSSVGIYEQYF. In DNA form, the CDR3 reads TGTGCCAGCAGTTACCCCTCTAGCGTAGGAATCTACGAGCAGTACTTC.

The J gene is TRBJ1-2, the V gene TRBV5-1, with 9 bases identical to TRBD1. The CDR3 has 16 amino acids. The trim removed 4 bases at V and 4 bases at J, leaving 11 bases unmatched. Germline V gene data show CDR1 as SGHRS and CDR2 as YFSETQ. The CDR3 DNA sequence: TGCGCCAGCAGCCAGACCGGGACAGGGTTTACCTATGGCTACACCTTC. Its translation is CASSQTGTGFTYGYTF.

This chain links TRBV7-2 with TRBJ1-2; TRBD1 matches at 8 bases. V lost 5 bases to trimming and J lost 7 bases; unmatched junction nucleotides: 6. The CDR3 covers 13 residues. The germline V gene encodes CDR1 SGHTA and CDR2 FQGNSA. CDR3 sequence (DNA): TGTGCCAGCAGCCTTGACAGGGGTGGTGGCTACACCTTC. As protein: CASSLDRGGGYTF.

The J gene is TRBJ2-3, the V gene TRBV30; 9 bases fit TRBD2. V lost 2 bases, J lost 6 bases, and 9 bases stayed unmatched. From germline, CDR1 is GTSNPN and CDR2 SVGIG (reference sequence). The CDR3 length is 15 residues. The CDR3 loop is CAWSQVAGGWDTQYF. In nucleotides, the CDR3 is TGTGCCTGGAGTCAAGTGGCGGGGGGGTGGGATACGCAGTATTTT.

The V and J genes are TRBV2 and TRBJ1-3; no clear D. The CDR3 is 14 amino acids. Germline CDR1 reads SNHLY; CDR2 reads FYNNEI. V was trimmed by 7 bases and J by 0 bases, leaving 10 bases between them. The CDR3, as DNA: TGTGCCAGCATGGGCAGCAGCTCTGGAAACACCATATATTTT. Translating gives CASMGSSSGNTIYF.

Only one count was recorded for this clone. The chain employs TRBV13 and TRBJ1-2, with 10 bases that match TRBD1. This CDR3 contains 16 residues. Germline CDR1 PRHDT, CDR2 FYEKMQ (reference sequence). The V gene end was trimmed by 3 bases and the J gene end by 8 bases; junction bases not matched to a gene: 12. CDR3 protein: CASSFIGGQGLEGYTF. The CDR3 nucleotides read TGTGCCAGCAGCTTTATTGGGGGACAGGGGTTGGAAGGCTACACCTTC.

This chain connects TRBV27 to TRBJ2-1, with TRBD1 as a possible D gene (5 bases). V lost 8 bases and J lost 9, with 17 bases in between. The CDR3 has 13 residues. Per the germline V gene, CDR1 is MNHEY and CDR2 is SMNVEV (reference sequence). This chain's CDR3 is CASVGRGHSEQFF. The CDR3 nucleotides are TGTGCCAGCGTAGGAAGGGGTCATTCTGAGCAGTTCTTC.

This chain joins TRBV11-2 and TRBJ2-3; D is perhaps TRBD1 (5 bases). CDR3 length: 10 amino acids. In germline, CDR1 is SGHAT, CDR2 FQNNGV. V was clipped by 10 bases and J by 11 bases, with 13 bases between them. Here the CDR3 reads CATMGPMQYF. DNA for the CDR3: TGTGCCACCATGGGGCCTATGCAGTATTTT. Full variable domain (outside the CDR3, taken from reference TRBV11-2 and TRBJ2-3): EAGVAQSPRYKIIEKRQSVAFWCNPISGHATLYWYQQILGQGPKLLIQFQNNGVVDDSQLPKDRFSAERLKGVDSTLKIQPAKLEDSAVYLCATMGPMQYFGPGTRLTVL.

The chain employs TRBV5-1 and TRBJ2-1; the match to TRBD2 covers 12 bases. Germline CDR1 SGHRS, CDR2 YFSETQ. Trimming removed 4 bases from V and 7 bases from J; junction bases left unmatched: 12. The CDR3 has 17 amino acids. In DNA, the CDR3 is TGCGCCAGCAGCACGTGGGGCCTAGCGGGAGGGGTTAATGAGCAGTTCTTC. Translating gives CASSTWGLAGGVNEQFF.

The chain combines TRBV12-5 with TRBJ1-2; D gene uncertain. Per the germline V gene, CDR1 is LGHNT and CDR2 is FRNRAP. The CDR3 runs 15 residues. V lost 4 bases, J lost 5 bases, and 17 bases lay in between. CDR3 coding DNA: TGTGCTAGTGGTTCGACCCCTCGAGGGAGTTATGGCTACACCTTC. This sequence encodes CASGSTPRGSYGYTF.

This sequence joins TRBV29-1 and TRBJ2-2; 9 bases align to TRBD1. CDR3 size: 15 residues. Germline V gene data show CDR1 as SQVTM and CDR2 as ANQGSEA. After removal of 0 bases from V and 6 bases from J, the junction contained 5 bases not matched to a gene. CDR3 sequence reads: CSVEEATGGPGELFF. The CDR3 DNA sequence: TGCAGCGTTGAAGAGGCGACAGGGGGTCCCGGGGAGCTGTTTTTT.

V gene TRBV7-2 combines with J gene TRBJ2-7; 9 nucleotides align to TRBD1. From germline, CDR1 is SGHTA and CDR2 FQGNSA. This CDR3 is built from 14 residues. With V trimmed by 4 bases and J by 4 bases, 5 bases remained unmatched. The CDR3 sequence is CASSSWTGEYEQYF. The CDR3, as DNA: TGTGCCAGCAGCTCTTGGACAGGGGAGTACGAGCAGTACTTC. Supplemented by reference TRBV7-2 and TRBJ2-7, the full variable domain reads GAGVSQSPSNKVTEKGKDVELRCDPISGHTALYWYRQSLGQGLEFLIYFQGNSAPDKSGLPSDRFSAERTGGSVSTLTIQRTQQEDSAVYLCASSSWTGEYEQYFGPGTRLTVT.

V gene TRBV14 combines with J gene TRBJ2-7; 9 bases agree with TRBD1. From germline, CDR1 is SGHDN and CDR2 FVKESK. Trimming at V came to 1 base and at J to 1 base, leaving 5 bases not matched to a gene. The CDR3 loop spans 16 amino acids. CDR3 region: CASSQAGTGRSYEQYF. CDR3 sequence (DNA): TGTGCCAGCAGCCAAGCCGGGACAGGGAGGTCCTACGAGCAGTACTTC.

In this sample, this clone turned up once. CDR3 residues: CASSPSPGTDNQPQHF. CDR3 coding DNA: TGTGCCAGCTCACCATCGCCTGGGACAGACAATCAGCCCCAGCATTTT. The chain combines TRBV18 with TRBJ1-5; 7 nucleotides agree with TRBD1. V lost 2 bases to trimming and J lost 3 bases; unmatched junction nucleotides: 7. From germline, CDR1 is KGHSH and CDR2 LQKENI. The CDR3 loop spans 16 amino acids.

The chain uses TRBV2 and TRBJ1-2; D remains unclear. The CDR3 runs 10 residues. Germline V gene sequence: CDR1 SNHLY, CDR2 FYNNEI. Trimming cost V 4 bases and J 14 bases, with 11 bases left between them. CDR3 amino acids: CASSVERSTF. Here the CDR3 DNA reads TGTGCCAGCAGTGTCGAGAGAAGTACCTTC. Complete variable domain (other parts from reference TRBV2 and TRBJ1-2): EPEVTQTPSHQVTQMGQEVILRCVPISNHLYFYWYRQILGQKVEFLVSFYNNEISEKSEIFDDQFSVERPDGSNFTLKIRSTKLEDSAMYFCASSVERSTFGSGTRLTVV.

This chain joins TRBV7-9 and TRBJ1-2, with D tentatively TRBD1 (5 bases). CDR1 is SEHNR and CDR2 is FQNEAQ in the germline V gene (reference sequence). The CDR3 consists of 17 residues. Trimming stripped 7 bases from V and 3 bases from J, with 24 bases between. The CDR3 region is CASTPSRWRGADYGYTF. As DNA, the CDR3 is TGTGCCAGCACCCCCTCTCGCTGGAGGGGCGCGGACTATGGCTACACCTTC.

The chain combines TRBV6-9 with TRBJ1-3, with D uncertain. This CDR3 is built from 15 residues. Germline V gene sequence: CDR1 MNHGY, CDR2 SVAAGI. The V end lost 7 bases, the J end lost 1 base, and 14 bases lay between the germline ends. CDR3 sequence reads: CASTEPGISGNTIYF. The CDR3 bases are TGTGCCAGCACCGAACCGGGGATATCTGGAAACACCATATATTTT.

This clone was observed once. The V call is TRBV27, the J call TRBJ2-1; 8 nucleotides line up with TRBD2. Trimming at V came to 0 bases and at J to 1 base, leaving 2 bases not matched to a gene. This CDR3 has 16 residues. Per the germline V gene, CDR1 is MNHEY and CDR2 is SMNVEV (reference sequence). The CDR3 DNA sequence: TGTGCCAGCAGTTTATCTAGCGGGGTATCCTACAATGAGCAGTTCTTC. This encodes CASSLSSGVSYNEQFF.

This chain joins TRBV28 and TRBJ2-5; D ambiguous. The CDR3 contains 14 residues. Germline lookup yields CDR1 MDHEN and CDR2 SYDVKM. V was cut by 1 base and J by 2 bases, with 8 bases left in between. In DNA, the CDR3 is TGTGCCAGCAGTTTATCTTTAGCTCAAGAGACCCAGTACTTC. This sequence encodes CASSLSLAQETQYF.

V usage is TRBV19 and J usage is TRBJ2-3; 7 bases line up with TRBD2. Germline V gene sequence: CDR1 LNHDA, CDR2 SQIVND (reference sequence). The CDR3 has 13 residues. The V and J ends lost 9 bases and 2 bases, in that order; junction bases with no gene match: 5. In nucleotides, the CDR3 is TGTGCCAGCCGAGCGGGGAACACAGATACGCAGTATTTT. Translating it yields CASRAGNTDTQYF.

The chain employs TRBV5-6 and TRBJ1-5; no clear D. This CDR3 has 14 amino acids. Germline CDR1 SGHDT, CDR2 YYEEEE. Trimming left V 4 bases short and J 1 base short, with 9 bases between. This CDR3 reads CASSPTPSNQPQHF. The CDR3 DNA reads as TGTGCCAGCAGCCCGACACCGAGCAATCAGCCCCAGCATTTT.

The rearrangement joins TRBV4-1 to TRBJ2-1; 8 bases map to TRBD2. Germline V gene data show CDR1 as MGHRA and CDR2 as YSYEKL. V was clipped by 3 bases and J by 4 bases; unmatched bases: 8. The CDR3 sequence is 16 residues long. CDR3 nucleotide sequence: TGCGCCAGCAGCCAGTCACTCCAGCGGGGGTACAATGAGCAGTTCTTC. Its protein is CASSQSLQRGYNEQFF.

This clone was picked up one time. The chain combines TRBV9 with TRBJ1-4, with 9 nucleotides matching TRBD1. There are 16 residues in the CDR3. Looked up from germline, CDR1 is SGDLS and CDR2 is YYNGEE. V shed 3 bases and J 7 bases; nucleotides not matched to a gene: 10. The chain's CDR3 is CASSANPGTGTEKLFF. CDR3 DNA: TGTGCCAGCAGCGCCAACCCCGGGACAGGGACTGAAAAACTGTTTTTT.

The V gene is TRBV5-1, the J gene TRBJ2-7; D is undetermined. Germline V lookup: CDR1 SGHRS, CDR2 YFSETQ. This CDR3 is 14 amino acids long. V shed 2 bases and J shed 2 bases, with 11 bases lying between them. Written as DNA, the CDR3 is TGCGCCAGCAGCTTAATAGCCGATACCTACGAGCAGTACTTC. It translates to CASSLIADTYEQYF.

V is TRBV29-1 and J is TRBJ2-3; TRBD2 aligns across 12 bases. Trimming took 1 base from V and 1 from J; bases not matched to a gene: 12. Germline CDR1 SQVTM, CDR2 ANQGSEA. The CDR3 covers 19 residues. CDR3 protein: CSVEAVGIGLAGRTDTQYF. The DNA for the CDR3 is TGCAGCGTTGAAGCGGTGGGGATAGGACTAGCGGGGCGCACAGATACGCAGTATTTT.